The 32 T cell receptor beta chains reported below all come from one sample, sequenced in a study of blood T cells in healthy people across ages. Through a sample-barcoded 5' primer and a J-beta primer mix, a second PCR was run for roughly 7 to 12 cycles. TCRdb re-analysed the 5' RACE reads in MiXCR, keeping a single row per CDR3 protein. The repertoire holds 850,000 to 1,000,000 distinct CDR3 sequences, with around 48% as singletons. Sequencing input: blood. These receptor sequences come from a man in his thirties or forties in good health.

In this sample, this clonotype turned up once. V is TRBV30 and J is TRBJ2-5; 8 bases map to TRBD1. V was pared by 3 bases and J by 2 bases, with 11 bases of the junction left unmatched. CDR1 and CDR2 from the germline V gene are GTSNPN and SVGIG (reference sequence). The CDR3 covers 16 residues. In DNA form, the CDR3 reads TGTGCCTGGAGCGACTTACCCGGACAGGGACAAGAGACCCAGTACTTC. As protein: CAWSDLPGQGQETQYF. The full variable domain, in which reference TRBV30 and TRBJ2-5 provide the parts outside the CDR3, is SQTIHQWPATLVQPVGSPLSLECTVEGTSNPNLYWYRQAAGRGLQLLFYSVGIGQISSEVPQNLSASRPQDRQFILSSKKLLLSDSGFYLCAWSDLPGQGQETQYFGPGTRLLVL.

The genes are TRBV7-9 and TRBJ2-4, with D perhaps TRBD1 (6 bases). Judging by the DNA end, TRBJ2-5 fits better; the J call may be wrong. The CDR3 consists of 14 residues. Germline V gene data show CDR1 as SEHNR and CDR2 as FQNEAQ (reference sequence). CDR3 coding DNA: TGTGCCAGCAGCCAGGGGTCAGGTTTGGAGACCCAGTACTTC. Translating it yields CASSQGSGLETQYF.

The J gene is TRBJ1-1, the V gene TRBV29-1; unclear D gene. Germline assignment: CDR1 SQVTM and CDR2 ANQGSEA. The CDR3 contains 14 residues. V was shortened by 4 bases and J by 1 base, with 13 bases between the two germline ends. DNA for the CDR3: TGCAGCGTTGCTCTCCTGGGCCAGAACACTGAAGCTTTCTTT. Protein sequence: CSVALLGQNTEAFF.

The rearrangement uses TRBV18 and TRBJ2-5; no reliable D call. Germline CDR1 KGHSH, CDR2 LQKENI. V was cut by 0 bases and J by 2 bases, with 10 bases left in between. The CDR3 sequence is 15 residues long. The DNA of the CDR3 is TGTGCCAGCTCACCACCGAGTCACCTACAAGAGACCCAGTACTTC. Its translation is CASSPPSHLQETQYF.

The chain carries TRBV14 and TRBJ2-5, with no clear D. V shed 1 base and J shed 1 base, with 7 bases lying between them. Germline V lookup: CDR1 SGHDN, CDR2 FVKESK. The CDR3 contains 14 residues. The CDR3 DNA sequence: TGTGCCAGCAGCCAAGGAAACAGCCAAGAGACCCAGTACTTC. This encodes CASSQGNSQETQYF.

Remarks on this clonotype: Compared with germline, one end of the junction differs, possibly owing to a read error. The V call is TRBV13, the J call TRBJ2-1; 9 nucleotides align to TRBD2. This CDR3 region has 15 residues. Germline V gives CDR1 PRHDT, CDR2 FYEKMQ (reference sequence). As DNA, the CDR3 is TGTGCCAGCAGCTTAAGCGGGGGGCCCTACAATGTGCAGTTCTTC. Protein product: CASSLSGGPYNVQFF.

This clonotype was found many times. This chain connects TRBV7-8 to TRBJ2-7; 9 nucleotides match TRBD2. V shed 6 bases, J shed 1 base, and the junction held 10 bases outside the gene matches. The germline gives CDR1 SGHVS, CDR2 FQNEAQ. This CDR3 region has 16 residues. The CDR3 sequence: CASSRDPGLASYEQYF. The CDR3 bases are TGTGCCAGCAGTCGCGATCCGGGACTAGCTTCCTACGAGCAGTACTTC.

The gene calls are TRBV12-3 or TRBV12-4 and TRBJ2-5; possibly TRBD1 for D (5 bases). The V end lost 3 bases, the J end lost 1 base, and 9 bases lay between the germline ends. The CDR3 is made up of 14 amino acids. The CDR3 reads CASSFQGAQETQYF. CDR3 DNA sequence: TGTGCCAGCAGTTTTCAAGGGGCCCAAGAGACCCAGTACTTC.

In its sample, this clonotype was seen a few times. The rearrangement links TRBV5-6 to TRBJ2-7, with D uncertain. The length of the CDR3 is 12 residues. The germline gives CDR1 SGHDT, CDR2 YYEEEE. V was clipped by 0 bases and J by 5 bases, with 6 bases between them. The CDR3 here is CASSLAVDEQYF. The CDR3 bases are TGTGCCAGCAGCTTGGCCGTGGACGAGCAGTACTTC.

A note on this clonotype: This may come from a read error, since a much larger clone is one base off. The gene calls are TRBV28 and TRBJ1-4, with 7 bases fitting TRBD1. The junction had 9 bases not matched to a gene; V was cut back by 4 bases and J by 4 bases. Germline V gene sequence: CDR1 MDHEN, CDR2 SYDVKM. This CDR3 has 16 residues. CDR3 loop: CASSSPGGSINEKLFF. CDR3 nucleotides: TGTGCCAGCAGTTCCCCAGGGGGATCAATTAATGAAAAACTGTTTTTT.

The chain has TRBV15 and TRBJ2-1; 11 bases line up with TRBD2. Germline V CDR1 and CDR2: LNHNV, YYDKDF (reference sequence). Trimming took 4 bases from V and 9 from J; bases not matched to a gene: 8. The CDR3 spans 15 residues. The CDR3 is CATSKGSGGASEQFF. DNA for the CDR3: TGTGCCACCAGCAAGGGTAGCGGGGGGGCGAGTGAGCAGTTCTTC.

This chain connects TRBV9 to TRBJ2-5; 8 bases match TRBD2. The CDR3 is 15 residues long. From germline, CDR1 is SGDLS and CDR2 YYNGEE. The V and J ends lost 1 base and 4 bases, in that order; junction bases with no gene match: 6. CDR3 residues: CASSVSSGGIETQYF. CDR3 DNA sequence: TGTGCCAGCAGCGTATCCAGCGGGGGAATAGAGACCCAGTACTTC.

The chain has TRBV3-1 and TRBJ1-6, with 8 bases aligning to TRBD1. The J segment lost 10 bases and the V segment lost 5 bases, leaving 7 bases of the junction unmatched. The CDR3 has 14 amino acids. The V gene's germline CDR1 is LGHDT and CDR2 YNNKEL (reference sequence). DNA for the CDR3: TGTGCCAGCAGCTGGACAGGGACGGACTCACCCCTCCACTTT. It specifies CASSWTGTDSPLHF.

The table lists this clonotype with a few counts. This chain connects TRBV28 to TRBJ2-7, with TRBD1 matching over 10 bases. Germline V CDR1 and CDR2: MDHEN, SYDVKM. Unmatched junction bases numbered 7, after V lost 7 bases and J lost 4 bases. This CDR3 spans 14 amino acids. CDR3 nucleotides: TGTGCCAGCACCCTGACAGGGGGCATATACGAGCAGTACTTC. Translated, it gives CASTLTGGIYEQYF.

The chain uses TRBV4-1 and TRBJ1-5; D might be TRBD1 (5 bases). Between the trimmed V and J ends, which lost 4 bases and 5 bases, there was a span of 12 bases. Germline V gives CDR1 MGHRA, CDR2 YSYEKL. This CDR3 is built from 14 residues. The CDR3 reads CASSRGAPDQPQHF. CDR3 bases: TGCGCCAGCAGCCGAGGGGCTCCAGATCAGCCCCAGCATTTT.

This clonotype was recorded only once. The CDR3 nucleotides read TGTGCCAGCCGACAGGGTGGTGTATTTTCACCCCTCCACTTT. This sequence encodes CASRQGGVFSPLHF. The V call is TRBV7-2, the J call TRBJ1-6, with 7 bases that match TRBD1. The junction had 10 bases not matched to a gene; V was cut back by 8 bases and J by 9 bases. Germline CDR1 and CDR2: SGHTA and FQGNSA. This CDR3 is 14 amino acids long.

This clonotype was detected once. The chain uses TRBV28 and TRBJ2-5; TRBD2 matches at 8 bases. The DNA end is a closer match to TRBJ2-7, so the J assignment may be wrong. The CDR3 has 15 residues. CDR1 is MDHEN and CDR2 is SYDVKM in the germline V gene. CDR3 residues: CASRRAGVGSGEQYF. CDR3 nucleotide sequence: TGTGCCAGCAGACGAGCGGGAGTTGGTTCGGGCGAGCAGTACTTC.

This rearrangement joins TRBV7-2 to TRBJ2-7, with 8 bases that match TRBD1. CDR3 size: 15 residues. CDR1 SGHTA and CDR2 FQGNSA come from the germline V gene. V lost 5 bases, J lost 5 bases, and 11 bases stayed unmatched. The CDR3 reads CASSLLPDRDHEQYF. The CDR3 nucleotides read TGTGCCAGCAGCCTACTCCCGGACAGGGACCACGAGCAGTACTTC.

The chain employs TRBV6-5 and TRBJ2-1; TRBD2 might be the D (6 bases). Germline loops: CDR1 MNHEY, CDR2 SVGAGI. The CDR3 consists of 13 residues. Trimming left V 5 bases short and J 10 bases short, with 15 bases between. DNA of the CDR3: TGTGCCAGCAGTGCGACTAGGCGGAAGGAGCAGTTCTTC. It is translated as CASSATRRKEQFF.

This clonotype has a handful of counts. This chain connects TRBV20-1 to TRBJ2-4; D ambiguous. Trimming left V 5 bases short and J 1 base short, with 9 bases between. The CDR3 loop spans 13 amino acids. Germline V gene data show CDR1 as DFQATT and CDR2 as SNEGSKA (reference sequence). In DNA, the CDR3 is TGCAGTGCTCAAGAAGGGGCCAAAAACATTCAGTACTTC. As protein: CSAQEGAKNIQYF.

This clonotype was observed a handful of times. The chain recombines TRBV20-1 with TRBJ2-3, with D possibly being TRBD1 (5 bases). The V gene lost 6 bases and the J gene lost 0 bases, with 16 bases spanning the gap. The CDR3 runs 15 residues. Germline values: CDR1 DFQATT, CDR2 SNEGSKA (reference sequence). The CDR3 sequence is CSATLRVTSTDTQYF. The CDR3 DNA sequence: TGCAGTGCAACACTCAGGGTAACTAGCACAGATACGCAGTATTTT.

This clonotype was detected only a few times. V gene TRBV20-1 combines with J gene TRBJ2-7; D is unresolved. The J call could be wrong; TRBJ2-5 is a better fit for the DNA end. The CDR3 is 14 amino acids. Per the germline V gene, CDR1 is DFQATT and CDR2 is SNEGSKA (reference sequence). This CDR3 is CSAPKDGSQETQYF. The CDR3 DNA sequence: TGCAGTGCGCCGAAAGACGGCTCCCAAGAGACCCAGTACTTC.

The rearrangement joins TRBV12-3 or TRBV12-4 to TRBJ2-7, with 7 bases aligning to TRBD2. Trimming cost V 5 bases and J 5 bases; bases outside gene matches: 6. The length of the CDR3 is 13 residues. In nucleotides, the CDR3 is TGTGCCAGCAGTGGGCGGGGGTTTGACGAGCAGTACTTC. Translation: CASSGRGFDEQYF.

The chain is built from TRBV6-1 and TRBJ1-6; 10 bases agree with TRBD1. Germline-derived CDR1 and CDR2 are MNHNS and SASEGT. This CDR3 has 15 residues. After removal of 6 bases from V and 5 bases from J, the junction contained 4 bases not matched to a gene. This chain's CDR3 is CASRSGTGDNSPLHF. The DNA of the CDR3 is TGTGCCAGCAGGTCCGGGACAGGGGATAATTCACCCCTCCACTTT.

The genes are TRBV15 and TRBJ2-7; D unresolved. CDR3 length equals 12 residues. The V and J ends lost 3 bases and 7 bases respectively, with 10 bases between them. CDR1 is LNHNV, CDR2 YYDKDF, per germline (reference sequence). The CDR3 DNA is TGTGCCACCAGCAGGACCGTGAATGAGCAGTACTTC. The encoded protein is CATSRTVNEQYF.

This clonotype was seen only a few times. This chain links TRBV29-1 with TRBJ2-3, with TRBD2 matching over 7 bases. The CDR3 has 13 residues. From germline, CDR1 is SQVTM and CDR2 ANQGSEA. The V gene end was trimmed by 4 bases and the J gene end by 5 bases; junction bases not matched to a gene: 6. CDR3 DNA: TGCAGCGTTGGGGGCGGGGGTAGAGATACGCAGTATTTT. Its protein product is CSVGGGGRDTQYF.

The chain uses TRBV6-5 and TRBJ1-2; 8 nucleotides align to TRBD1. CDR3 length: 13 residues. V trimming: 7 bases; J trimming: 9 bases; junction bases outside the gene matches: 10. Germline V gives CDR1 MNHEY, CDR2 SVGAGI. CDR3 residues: CASTDFQGASYTF. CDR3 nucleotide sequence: TGTGCCAGCACCGACTTTCAGGGGGCGAGCTACACCTTC.

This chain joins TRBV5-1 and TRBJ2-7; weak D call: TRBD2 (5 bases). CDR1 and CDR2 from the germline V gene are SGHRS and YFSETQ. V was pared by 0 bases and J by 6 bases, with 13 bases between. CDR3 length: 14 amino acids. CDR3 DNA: TGCGCCAGCAGCTTGGCCGTCGAGGGAAGCGAGCAGTACTTC. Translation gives CASSLAVEGSEQYF.

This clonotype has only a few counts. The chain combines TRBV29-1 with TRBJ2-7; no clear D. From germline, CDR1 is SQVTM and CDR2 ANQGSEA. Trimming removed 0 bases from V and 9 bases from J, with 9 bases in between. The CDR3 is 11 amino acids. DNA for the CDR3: TGCAGCGTTGAAGACGGGTTCTGGCAGTACTTC. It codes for CSVEDGFWQYF.

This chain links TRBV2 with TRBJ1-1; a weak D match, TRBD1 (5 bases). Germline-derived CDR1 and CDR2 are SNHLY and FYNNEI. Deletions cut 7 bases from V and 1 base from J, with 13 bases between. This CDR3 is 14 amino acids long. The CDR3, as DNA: TGTGCCAGCAATACAGCGGGGCAGAACACTGAAGCTTTCTTT. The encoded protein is CASNTAGQNTEAFF.

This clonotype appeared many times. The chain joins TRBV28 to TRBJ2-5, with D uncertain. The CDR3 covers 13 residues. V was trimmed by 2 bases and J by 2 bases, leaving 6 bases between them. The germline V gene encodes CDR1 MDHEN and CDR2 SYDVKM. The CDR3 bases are TGTGCCAGCAGTTTACCTGTACAAGAGACCCAGTACTTC. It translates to CASSLPVQETQYF. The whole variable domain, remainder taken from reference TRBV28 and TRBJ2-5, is DVKVTQSSRYLVKRTGEKVFLECVQDMDHENMFWYRQDPGLGLRLIYFSYDVKMKEKGDIPEGYSVSREKKERFSLILESASTNQTSMYLCASSLPVQETQYFGPGTRLLVL.

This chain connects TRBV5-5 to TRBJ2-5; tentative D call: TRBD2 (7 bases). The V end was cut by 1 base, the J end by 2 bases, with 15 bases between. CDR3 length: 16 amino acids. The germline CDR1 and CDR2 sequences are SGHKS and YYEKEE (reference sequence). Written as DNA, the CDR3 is TGTGCCAGCAGCTTGCCGTCGCGGGGGCGGCAAGAGACCCAGTACTTC. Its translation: CASSLPSRGRQETQYF.